Listed below are T cell receptor beta chains from one sample, sequenced in a study of T cells in Graves' hyperthyroidism and ophthalmopathy. Each CDR3 protein is one row after TCRdb ran MiXCR on the multiplex PCR reads. Among 400,000 to 500,000 distinct CDR3 sequences listed, approximately 15% were seen once. Sequenced material: blood. All receptors come from a man younger than 30 with Graves' ophthalmopathy. CDR3s include the opening cysteine and the closing phenylalanine or tryptophan. Each record gives: CDR3 protein, CDR3 DNA, V gene, J gene, D gene, clone size. D genes are given only for firm matches. Not all rows give a size; the values are once, few, many and, for expanded clones, a class.

CDR3: CSARSSGAGDGETRYF; DNA: TGCAGTGCTAGGTCCTCCGGGGCGGGAGACGGGGAGACCCGGTACTTC; V: TRBV20-1; J: TRBJ2-5; D: TRBD2; size: .
CDR3: CASRGAGGAGYTF; DNA: TGTGCCAGCAGGGGGGCCGGCGGGGCTGGCTACACCTTC; V: TRBV27; J: TRBJ1-2; D: .; size: many
CDR3: CASRLAGEYSYEQYF; DNA: TGTGCCAGCAGGCTAGCGGGAGAATACTCCTACGAGCAGTACTTC; V: TRBV6-1; J: TRBJ2-7; D: TRBD2; size: few
CDR3: CASSRPQTGLNTEAFF; DNA: TGCGCCAGCAGCCGGCCTCAGACAGGTTTGAACACTGAAGCTTTCTTT; V: TRBV4-1; J: TRBJ1-1; D: .; size: .
CDR3: CASSLTDSGHGTQYF; DNA: TGTGCCAGCAGCTTAACAGACAGTGGCCATGGGACCCAGTACTTC; V: TRBV4-2; J: TRBJ2-5; D: .; size: few
CDR3: CASSLDPLAGGDSYNEQFF; DNA: TGCGCCAGCAGCTTGGACCCACTAGCGGGGGGGGACTCCTACAATGAGCAGTTCTTC; V: TRBV5-1; J: TRBJ2-1; D: TRBD2; size: many
CDR3: CATSDRDGLLEQFF; DNA: TGTGCCACCAGTGACCGGGACGGACTACTTGAGCAGTTCTTC; V: TRBV24-1; J: TRBJ2-1; D: .; size: many
CDR3: CASSFGSYGYTF; DNA: TGTGCCAGCAGTTTTGGCAGCTATGGCTACACCTTC; V: TRBV12-3/TRBV12-4; J: TRBJ1-2; D: .; size: many
CDR3: CASGGLVLTSYEQYF; DNA: TGTGCCAGCGGGGGACTAGTTCTTACCTCCTACGAGCAGTACTTC; V: TRBV10-3; J: TRBJ2-7; D: TRBD2; size: .
CDR3: CSAREAGRTDTQYF; DNA: TGCAGTGCTAGGGAGGCGGGGCGCACAGATACGCAGTATTTT; V: TRBV20-1; J: TRBJ2-3; D: .; size: few
CDR3: CASSYLHSDASYEQYF; DNA: TGTGCCAGCAGTTACCTCCACAGCGATGCCTCCTACGAGCAGTACTTC; V: TRBV6-5; J: TRBJ2-7; D: .; size: many
CDR3: CASSQSRDIDEQYF; DNA: TGTGCCAGCAGCCAGTCCCGGGACATTGACGAGCAGTACTTC; V: TRBV27; J: TRBJ2-7; D: .; size: many
CDR3: CASSYSKGEKLFF; DNA: TGTGCCAGCAGTTACTCGAAGGGTGAAAAACTGTTTTTT; V: TRBV6-5; J: TRBJ1-4; D: .; size: many
CDR3: CASSLATTYQETQYF; DNA: TGTGCCAGCAGCTTAGCGACAACGTACCAAGAGACCCAGTACTTC; V: TRBV7-2; J: TRBJ2-5; D: .; size: many
CDR3: CASSQRTRGNYEQYF; DNA: TGTGCCAGCAGCCAGAGGACTAGGGGAAACTACGAGCAGTACTTC; V: TRBV3-1; J: TRBJ2-7; D: TRBD2; size: many
CDR3: CASSFSGTGDEQFF; DNA: TGTGCCAGCAGCTTCTCCGGGACCGGGGATGAGCAGTTCTTC; V: TRBV7-9; J: TRBJ2-1; D: .; size: .
CDR3: CASSLVRIGLAGTGELFF; DNA: TGTGCCAGCAGCTTAGTGAGGATTGGACTAGCGGGCACCGGGGAGCTGTTTTTT; V: TRBV7-8; J: TRBJ2-2; D: TRBD2; size: many
CDR3: CASSLDWGSEKLFF; DNA: TGTGCCAGCAGCTTAGATTGGGGAAGTGAAAAACTGTTTTTT; V: TRBV7-6; J: TRBJ1-4; D: .; size: few
CDR3: CASRRLAGIDTQYF; DNA: TGTGCCAGCAGGCGACTAGCGGGTATTGATACGCAGTATTTT; V: TRBV11-2; J: TRBJ2-3; D: TRBD2; size: .
CDR3: CSARDFGHENTEAFF; DNA: TGCAGTGCTAGAGATTTTGGACACGAGAACACTGAAGCTTTCTTT; V: TRBV20-1; J: TRBJ1-1; D: .; size: .
CDR3: CASSFEGLGTEAFF; DNA: TGTGCCAGCAGTTTTGAAGGGTTGGGCACTGAAGCTTTCTTT; V: TRBV27; J: TRBJ1-1; D: .; size: many
CDR3: CAISEADPPGTDTQYF; DNA: TGTGCCATCAGTGAGGCGGACCCTCCGGGCACAGATACGCAGTATTTT; V: TRBV10-3; J: TRBJ2-3; D: .; size: .
CDR3: CATSDLGQGDTGELFF; DNA: TGTGCCACCAGTGATTTAGGGCAGGGAGACACCGGGGAGCTGTTTTTT; V: TRBV24-1; J: TRBJ2-2; D: .; size: few
CDR3: CASSPRTDYGYTF; DNA: TGTGCCAGCTCACCACGGACAGACTATGGCTACACCTTC; V: TRBV18; J: TRBJ1-2; D: .; size: many
CDR3: CASSLMLGDSPLHF; DNA: TGTGCCAGCAGCCTGATGCTCGGGGATTCACCCCTCCACTTT; V: TRBV11-2; J: TRBJ1-6; D: .; size: many
CDR3: CSALPDGGYTF; DNA: TGCAGTGCTCTCCCGGATGGAGGCTACACCTTC; V: TRBV20-1; J: TRBJ1-2; D: .; size: many
CDR3: CASSYPPGYEQYF; DNA: TGTGCCAGCAGTTACCCCCCCGGGTACGAGCAGTACTTC; V: TRBV27; J: TRBJ2-7; D: .; size: many
CDR3: CASRSLGLGEETQYF; DNA: TGCGCCAGCAGAAGTTTGGGGTTAGGTGAAGAGACCCAGTACTTC; V: TRBV5-1; J: TRBJ2-5; D: .; size: .
CDR3: CASSPLAGRPIAKNIQYF; DNA: TGTGCCAGCAGTCCCCTAGCGGGGCGGCCAATAGCCAAAAACATTCAGTACTTC; V: TRBV12-3/TRBV12-4; J: TRBJ2-4; D: TRBD2; size: many
CDR3: CAWSVGQGIEKLFF; DNA: TGTGCCTGGAGTGTAGGGCAGGGTATTGAAAAACTGTTTTTT; V: TRBV30; J: TRBJ1-4; D: .; size: .
CDR3: CASSLDRADEKLFF; DNA: TGTGCCAGCAGTCTCGACAGAGCTGATGAAAAACTGTTTTTT; V: TRBV27; J: TRBJ1-4; D: .; size: few
CDR3: CASSRRSGAIGELFF; DNA: TGTGCCAGCTCCCGTCGTTCGGGGGCGATTGGGGAGCTGTTTTTT; V: TRBV7-2; J: TRBJ2-2; D: .; size: many
CDR3: CASSPGLAGLGETQYF; DNA: TGCGCCAGCAGCCCAGGACTAGCGGGGCTAGGAGAGACCCAGTACTTC; V: TRBV5-1; J: TRBJ2-5; D: TRBD2; size: few
CDR3: CATRNRVGGGYTF; DNA: TGTGCCACCAGGAACAGGGTGGGTGGTGGCTACACCTTC; V: TRBV24-1; J: TRBJ1-2; D: .; size: many
CDR3: CASKVVRMNTEAFF; DNA: TGTGCCAGCAAAGTGGTTAGAATGAACACTGAAGCTTTCTTT; V: TRBV12-3/TRBV12-4; J: TRBJ1-1; D: .; size: .
CDR3: CASTQPGLQETQYF; DNA: TGTGCCAGCACCCAACCGGGACTACAAGAGACCCAGTACTTC; V: TRBV11-1; J: TRBJ2-5; D: TRBD2; size: many
CDR3: CASSQDQGPPYEQYF; DNA: TGTGCCAGCAGCCAAGATCAGGGGCCGCCCTACGAGCAGTACTTC; V: TRBV3-1; J: TRBJ2-7; D: .; size: many
CDR3: CASSQETATNEKLFF; DNA: TGTGCCAGCAGCCAAGAGACGGCTACTAATGAAAAACTGTTTTTT; V: TRBV3-1; J: TRBJ1-4; D: .; size: many
CDR3: CAISESNGLGEKLFF; DNA: TGTGCCATCAGTGAGTCTAACGGCCTTGGAGAAAAACTGTTTTTT; V: TRBV10-3; J: TRBJ1-4; D: .; size: .
CDR3: CSALELAGGLYTQYF; DNA: TGCAGTGCTCTAGAACTAGCGGGGGGATTATATACGCAGTATTTT; V: TRBV20-1; J: TRBJ2-3; D: TRBD2; size: few
CDR3: CASSAEVGGEQYF; DNA: TGTGCCAGCAGCGCCGAGGTCGGGGGCGAGCAGTACTTC; V: TRBV2; J: TRBJ2-7; D: .; size: many
CDR3: CASGLTGETQYF; DNA: TGTGCTAGTGGTTTGACGGGGGAGACCCAGTACTTC; V: TRBV12-5; J: TRBJ2-5; D: .; size: .
CDR3: CASSPGGGDAGRLLPSSYNEQFF; DNA: TGTGCCAGCAGCCCGGGTGGGGGGGATGCGGGACGGCTCCTCCCTAGCTCCTACAATGAGCAGTTCTTC; V: TRBV14; J: TRBJ2-1; D: TRBD2; size: .
CDR3: CASSLALGPQGECTF; DNA: TGTGCCAGCAGCTTAGCCCTGGGACCTCAGGGGGAGTGCACCTTC; V: TRBV7-9; J: TRBJ1-2; D: TRBD1; size: many
CDR3: CASSLAGAGQFF; DNA: TGTGCCAGCAGCCTAGCGGGAGCGGGGCAGTTCTTC; V: TRBV5-5; J: TRBJ2-1; D: TRBD2; size: .
CDR3: CASSLGVSNEQFF; DNA: TGTGCCAGCAGCTTGGGAGTAAGCAATGAGCAGTTCTTC; V: TRBV5-5; J: TRBJ2-1; D: .; size: many
CDR3: CASSYSGRTYEQFF; DNA: TGTGCCAGCAGTTACTCTGGGCGGACCTACGAGCAGTTCTTC; V: TRBV6-5; J: TRBJ2-1; D: .; size: .
CDR3: CASNPLAGGPTGELLF; DNA: TGTGCCAGCAACCCCCTAGCGGGGGGCCCCACCGGGGAGCTGCTTTTT; V: TRBV2; J: TRBJ2-2; D: TRBD2; size: .
CDR3: CASSLVAGVWNEQYF; DNA: TGCGCCAGCAGCTTGGTAGCGGGAGTTTGGAACGAGCAGTACTTC; V: TRBV5-1; J: TRBJ2-7; D: TRBD2; size: many